Presented here are 24 T cell receptor beta chains from one specimen sequenced in a study of blood T cell repertoires in COVID-19. Some clones are missing from TCRdb's copy, which holds only in-frame ones; the method was immunoSEQ multiplex PCR. In the table there are about 59,000 clones, approximately 79% of which are singletons. Sequenced: peripheral blood. The receptor source for this set is a woman in her 70s with acute or convalescent COVID-19.

This clone was seen only a few times. The rearrangement joins TRBV25-1 to TRBJ1-3; D is ambiguous. The germline V gene encodes CDR1 MGHDK and CDR2 SYGVNS. The ends were cut back, 6 bases at V and 0 bases at J, with 9 bases in the middle. The CDR3 is 14 residues long. This chain's CDR3 is CASRLDNSGNTIYF. The CDR3, as DNA: TGTGCCAGCAGATTAGACAACTCTGGAAACACCATATATTTT.

CDR3 amino acids: CASRDRERNTEAFF. CDR3 coding DNA: TGTGCCAGCAGGGACCGGGAACGGAACACTGAAGCTTTCTTT. The gene calls are TRBV7-8 and TRBJ1-1; no clear D. V was trimmed by 6 bases and J by 1 base, leaving 12 bases between them. Germline lookup yields CDR1 SGHVS and CDR2 FQNEAQ. The CDR3 sequence is 14 residues long.

This clone was counted a few times. The V call is TRBV24-1, the J call TRBJ2-5, with D unclear. Germline V gives CDR1 KGHDR, CDR2 SFDVKD. There are 13 residues in the CDR3. V gave up 0 bases and J gave up 3 bases, with 4 bases separating them. CDR3 loop: CATSDLAEETQYF. CDR3 in DNA: TGTGCCACCAGTGATTTGGCAGAAGAGACCCAGTACTTC.

In the case of this clone: The junction shows a germline mismatch at one end, possibly a read error. The chain joins TRBV7-7 to TRBJ2-3; 9 positions match TRBD2. Per the germline V gene, CDR1 is SSHAT and CDR2 is FNYEAQ (reference sequence). This CDR3 has 15 amino acids. The CDR3: CASSRSGGSADTQYF. CDR3 DNA sequence: TGTGCTAGCAGCCGTAGCGGGGGTTCCGCAGATACGCAGTATTTT.

Of note for this clone: Mismatch with germline at one junction end may stem from a read error. The J gene is TRBJ1-2, the V gene TRBV6-5; D is possibly TRBD1 (5 bases). CDR1 is MNHEY and CDR2 is SVGAGI in the germline V gene. The CDR3 loop spans 13 amino acids. CDR3: CGSKGPGVYGYTF. The CDR3 DNA sequence: TGTGGCAGCAAGGGCCCGGGGGTCTATGGCTACACCTTC.

The sample holds a few counts of this clone. The CDR3 DNA reads TGTGCCAGCGGAAACGGGGGGGCCTACGAGCAGTACTTC. It yields the protein CASGNGGAYEQYF. The genes are TRBV11-2 and TRBJ2-7; 8 nucleotides align to TRBD2. J was trimmed by 2 bases and V by 8 bases; bases with no gene match: 5. CDR1 and CDR2 from the germline V gene are SGHAT and FQNNGV. The CDR3 has 13 amino acids.

This chain joins TRBV10-1 and TRBJ2-2; the match to TRBD1 covers 8 bases. The CDR3 totals 14 residues. V shed 6 bases, J shed 3 bases, and the junction held 3 bases outside the gene matches. Germline-derived CDR1 and CDR2 are WNHNN and SYGVQD (reference sequence). The CDR3 loop is CASSGTGYTGELFF. CDR3 DNA: TGCGCCAGCAGCGGGACAGGTTACACCGGGGAGCTGTTTTTT.

The chain employs TRBV5-1 and TRBJ2-7, with TRBD1 matching over 10 bases. The germline CDR1 and CDR2 sequences are SGHRS and YFSETQ. Losses at the gene ends were 0 bases for V and 4 bases for J; bases not matched to a gene: 1. The CDR3 spans 14 residues. CDR3 residues: CASSLAGQGYEQYF. The CDR3, as DNA: TGCGCCAGCAGCTTGGCGGGACAGGGGTACGAGCAGTACTTC.

In this sample, this clone turned up a few times. The V gene is TRBV6-5, the J gene TRBJ2-7, with D tentatively TRBD2 (5 bases). The CDR3 sequence is 13 residues long. Germline V lookup: CDR1 MNHEY, CDR2 SVGAGI. Deletions cut 5 bases from V and 0 bases from J, with 8 bases between. The CDR3 nucleotides read TGTGCCAGCAGTCAGACTACCTCCTACGAGCAGTACTTC. Translation gives CASSQTTSYEQYF.

This chain links TRBV11-3 with TRBJ2-3, with D maybe TRBD1 (6 bases). The CDR3 sequence is 15 residues long. V lost 3 bases and J lost 2, with 12 bases in between. The germline CDR1 and CDR2 sequences are SGHNT and YENEEA. This CDR3 reads CASSLDSHPTDTQYF. As DNA, the CDR3 is TGTGCCAGCAGCTTGGACAGCCATCCCACAGATACGCAGTATTTT.

The chain carries TRBV6-1 and TRBJ2-7; 9 bases are a match to TRBD1. Germline values: CDR1 MNHNS, CDR2 SASEGT. This CDR3 region has 14 residues. The junction had 3 bases not matched to a gene; V was cut back by 3 bases and J by 3 bases. The CDR3 loop reads CASSEGQGLYEQYF. The CDR3 DNA reads TGTGCCAGCAGTGAGGGACAGGGCCTCTACGAGCAGTACTTC.

The chain recombines TRBV11-2 with TRBJ1-1, with D perhaps TRBD1 (6 bases). Germline V CDR1 and CDR2: SGHAT, FQNNGV. The CDR3 runs to 14 residues. Trimming cost V 0 bases and J 5 bases, with 10 bases left between them. DNA of the CDR3: TGTGCCAGCAGCTTAGAGGGGGCGCGGACTGAAGCTTTCTTT. It translates to CASSLEGARTEAFF. The full variable domain, with the rest looked up from reference TRBV11-2 and TRBJ1-1, is EAGVAQSPRYKIIEKRQSVAFWCNPISGHATLYWYQQILGQGPKLLIQFQNNGVVDDSQLPKDRFSAERLKGVDSTLKIQPAKLEDSAVYLCASSLEGARTEAFFGQGTRLTVV.

This chain links TRBV20-1 with TRBJ2-7; a possible D gene is TRBD2 (6 bases). The germline gives CDR1 DFQATT, CDR2 SNEGSKA (reference sequence). V lost 3 bases and J 7 bases, leaving 10 bases between the germline ends. This CDR3 contains 11 residues. The CDR3: CSARDAGEQYF. CDR3 sequence (DNA): TGCAGTGCTAGGGATGCGGGGGAGCAGTACTTC.

The CDR3 sequence: CASSLAGRDETQYF. Here the CDR3 DNA reads TGCGCCAGCAGCTTGGCCGGCCGGGATGAGACCCAGTACTTC. The chain links TRBV5-1 to TRBJ2-5, with a possible D match to TRBD2 (5 bases). Germline values: CDR1 SGHRS, CDR2 YFSETQ. V was shortened by 0 bases and J by 5 bases, with 11 bases between the two germline ends. The CDR3 has 14 residues.

The V and J genes are TRBV3-1 (or the pseudogene TRBV3-2) and TRBJ1-1, with a weak D call TRBD1 (5 bases). The CDR3 runs to 16 residues. The V gene lost 0 bases and the J gene lost 3 bases, with 14 bases spanning the gap. CDR1 is LGHDT and CDR2 is YNNKEL in the germline V gene (reference sequence). CDR3 in amino acids: CASSQDPRVPYTEAFF. In DNA, the CDR3 is TGTGCCAGCAGCCAAGATCCCAGGGTACCTTACACTGAAGCTTTCTTT.

The V and J genes are TRBV21-1 and TRBJ2-7; the D call TRBD2 from the table was never checked on the DNA. TRBV21-1 is reported as a pseudogene. The CDR3 runs 13 residues. This CDR3 reads CASGLAGGYEQYF. CDR3 coding DNA: TGTGCCAGCGGACTAGCGGGGGGTTACGAGCAGTACTTC.

In its sample, this clone was seen a few times. The V gene is TRBV6-5, the J gene TRBJ2-1, with a weak D call TRBD1 (6 bases). There are 13 residues in the CDR3. V lost 6 bases and J lost 5, with 11 bases in between. Germline CDR1 and CDR2: MNHEY and SVGAGI. In DNA form, the CDR3 reads TGTGCCAGCAGAAGAGGACAGAACAATGAGCAGTTCTTC. It translates to CASRRGQNNEQFF.

The J gene is TRBJ1-1, the V gene TRBV28; D may be TRBD1 (5 bases). The CDR3 loop spans 15 amino acids. The germline V gene has CDR1 MDHEN and CDR2 SYDVKM. V was cut by 5 bases and J by 4 bases, with 17 bases left in between. The CDR3 here is CASSVSGVSVTEAFF. In DNA form, the CDR3 reads TGTGCCAGCAGTGTCTCGGGGGTTTCTGTCACTGAAGCTTTCTTT. Filled out from reference TRBV28 and TRBJ1-1, the complete variable domain reads DVKVTQSSRYLVKRTGEKVFLECVQDMDHENMFWYRQDPGLGLRLIYFSYDVKMKEKGDIPEGYSVSREKKERFSLILESASTNQTSMYLCASSVSGVSVTEAFFGQGTRLTVV.

This clone was seen a handful of times. V is TRBV19 and J is TRBJ2-5, with 11 bases that match TRBD2. Trimming cost V 4 bases and J 5 bases; bases outside gene matches: 3. The length of the CDR3 is 14 residues. The V gene's germline CDR1 is LNHDA and CDR2 SQIVND (reference sequence). DNA for the CDR3: TGTGCCAGTAGTACACTAGCGGGGGTTGAGACCCAGTACTTC. It codes for CASSTLAGVETQYF.

The chain combines TRBV21-1 with TRBJ2-7; the table assigns TRBD2, which was not confirmed against the DNA. TRBV21-1 is flagged as a pseudogene. The length of the CDR3 is 15 residues. The DNA for the CDR3 is TGTGCCAGCAGCAAAGTGGGAGCGGCTGGGTACGAGCAGTACTTC. Amino acids: CASSKVGAAGYEQYF.

This chain joins TRBV11-3 and TRBJ1-6; D remains ambiguous. The germline V gene has CDR1 SGHNT and CDR2 YENEEA. This CDR3 contains 13 residues. Trimming shortened V by 5 bases and J by 8 bases, and 10 bases separated the two germline ends. In DNA, the CDR3 is TGTGCCAGCAGCCCCCTGGGAGATTCACCCCTCCACTTT. Its protein is CASSPLGDSPLHF.

About this clone: The junction departs from germline at one end; a sequencing error may be responsible. The same CDR3 is also encoded by other DNA sequences in this sample. The chain employs TRBV7-2 and TRBJ2-5; D might be TRBD2 (5 bases). Germline CDR1 is SGHTA and CDR2 is FQGNSA. The CDR3 length is 14 residues. The CDR3 nucleotides read TGTGCCAGCAGCTCGGCGGGTGTGTTGGAGACTCAGTACTTC. As protein: CASSSAGVLETQYF.

The V and J genes are TRBV6-5 and TRBJ2-7; 10 nucleotides line up with TRBD1. The CDR3 spans 15 residues. CDR1 and CDR2 (germline): MNHEY, SVGAGI. After removal of 0 bases from V and 7 bases from J, the junction contained 6 bases not matched to a gene. The CDR3 protein is CASSYSHGTGVEQYF. CDR3 coding DNA: TGTGCCAGCAGTTACTCACACGGGACAGGGGTGGAGCAGTACTTC.

This chain joins TRBV14 and TRBJ1-2; D not resolved. CDR3 size: 13 residues. V was trimmed by 3 bases and J by 8 bases, leaving 13 bases between them. Germline lookup yields CDR1 SGHDN and CDR2 FVKESK. CDR3 nucleotides: TGTGCCAGCAGCCAGCAGCAGGTTGGCGGCTACACCTTC. The encoded protein is CASSQQQVGGYTF.